This entry lists 9 T cell receptor beta chains sequenced from one sample in a study of breast tumors, draining lymph nodes, adjacent tissues. One entry per CDR3 protein, called by TCRdb with MiXCR from the multiplex PCR reads. The profile shows about 89,000 distinct CDR3 sequences, more than 25% of them singletons. Samples came from axillary lymph nodes draining the breast cancer. Source material: axillary lymph node tissue. Every receptor here comes from a female donor with breast cancer. Some clones in this sample may be carry-over from other donors' samples.

This clonotype was seen at least ten times. The V gene is TRBV6-5, the J gene TRBJ2-1; the D gene is possibly TRBD2 (5 bases). The CDR3 has 13 amino acids. Trimming cost V 5 bases and J 8 bases, with 13 bases left between them. The germline gives CDR1 MNHEY, CDR2 SVGAGI. The CDR3 sequence: CASSRLAVDEQFF. CDR3 bases: TGTGCCAGCAGTCGTCTAGCCGTCGATGAGCAGTTCTTC.

This clonotype occurred many times. This chain joins TRBV13 and TRBJ2-4; 8 bases match TRBD1. V trimming: 2 bases; J trimming: 0 bases; junction bases outside the gene matches: 6. CDR1 and CDR2 (germline): PRHDT, FYEKMQ (reference sequence). This CDR3 has 17 residues. The CDR3 sequence is CASSLTGGRLAKNIQYF. The DNA of the CDR3 is TGTGCCAGCAGCTTAACAGGGGGGCGCCTAGCCAAAAACATTCAGTACTTC.

This clonotype was picked up a small number of times. The chain employs TRBV19 and TRBJ1-1; D is possibly TRBD1 (6 bases). V lost 4 bases to trimming and J lost 3 bases, with 6 bases between them. This CDR3 has 12 amino acids. Looked up from germline, CDR1 is LNHDA and CDR2 is SQIVND (reference sequence). The CDR3 loop reads CASSNRDTEAFF. For the CDR3, the DNA is TGTGCCAGTAGTAACAGGGACACTGAAGCTTTCTTT. The complete variable domain, with remaining parts taken from reference TRBV19 and TRBJ1-1, reads DGGITQSPKYLFRKEGQNVTLSCEQNLNHDAMYWYRQDPGQGLRLIYYSQIVNDFQKGDIAEGYSVSREKKESFPLTVTSAQKNPTAFYLCASSNRDTEAFFGQGTRLTVV.

This clonotype was counted at least ten times. The V and J genes are TRBV27 and TRBJ1-6; 8 nucleotides align to TRBD1. Germline V CDR1 and CDR2: MNHEY, SMNVEV (reference sequence). The V segment lost 5 bases and the J segment 9 bases; nucleotides outside the gene matches: 9. The CDR3 has 15 amino acids. CDR3 DNA sequence: TGTGCCAGCAGTAGGAAGACAGGGGACGGTTCACCCCTCCACTTT. It yields the protein CASSRKTGDGSPLHF.

This clonotype was observed many times. The chain links TRBV6-1 to TRBJ1-6, with D unclear. Trimming took off 2 bases at V and 5 bases at J, with 10 bases between the two ends. The germline CDR1 and CDR2 sequences are MNHNS and SASEGT. This CDR3 contains 15 residues. The CDR3: CASSELGPHNSPLHF. The CDR3 DNA follows: TGTGCCAGCAGTGAACTTGGGCCGCATAATTCACCCCTCCACTTT.

About this clonotype: The missing conserved phenylalanine or tryptophan at the end of this CDR3 makes a read error likely. This chain links TRBV14 with TRBJ2-7; D not resolved. This CDR3 has 13 amino acids. Germline V CDR1 and CDR2: SGHDN, FVKESK. V shed 4 bases and J shed 4 bases, with 11 bases lying between them. The DNA of the CDR3 is TGTGCCAGCAGCCTTACAGTCTATTACGAGCAGTACTCC. It encodes CASSLTVYYEQYS.

The genes are TRBV15 and TRBJ2-5; TRBD1 might be the D (5 bases). The J call is in doubt because the DNA end fits TRBJ2-7 better. Germline V gene data show CDR1 as LNHNV and CDR2 as YYDKDF (reference sequence). The CDR3 length is 16 residues. The CDR3 DNA is TGTGCCACCAGCAGAGGGGGCGGCAAGGGCCTCACCGAGCAGTACTTC. Its protein product is CATSRGGGKGLTEQYF.

In its sample, this clonotype was seen many times. The chain links TRBV6-6 to TRBJ2-7; either TRBD1 or TRBD2 may supply D (5 bases each). V lost 6 bases to trimming and J lost 3 bases, with 18 bases between them. CDR3 length: 15 amino acids. Germline values: CDR1 MNHNY, CDR2 SVGAGI (reference sequence). CDR3 in amino acids: CASSQGVGRHYEQYF. DNA of the CDR3: TGTGCCAGCAGCCAGGGCGTTGGGAGACACTACGAGCAGTACTTC.

This clonotype was counted a few times. With a much larger clone just one base away, this may be a read error. The chain has TRBV6-1 and TRBJ1-6; D might be TRBD1 (6 bases). Trimming took off 11 bases at V and 5 bases at J, with 13 bases between the two ends. The length of the CDR3 is 13 residues. Germline CDR1 is MNHNS and CDR2 is SASEGT. The CDR3 loop reads CAGWDTHNSPLHF. CDR3 coding DNA: TGTGCCGGCTGGGACACCCATAATTCACCCCTCCACTTT.